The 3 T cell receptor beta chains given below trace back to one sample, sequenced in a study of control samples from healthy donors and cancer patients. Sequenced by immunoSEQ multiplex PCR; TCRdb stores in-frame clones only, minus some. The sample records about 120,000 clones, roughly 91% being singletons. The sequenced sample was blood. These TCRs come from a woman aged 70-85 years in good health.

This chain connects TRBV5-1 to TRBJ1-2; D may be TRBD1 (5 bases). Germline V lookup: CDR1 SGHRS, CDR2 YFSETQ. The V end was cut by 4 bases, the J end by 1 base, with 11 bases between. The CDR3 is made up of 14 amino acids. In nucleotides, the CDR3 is TGCGCCAGCAGCGAGGGACGGAATAACTATGGCTACACCTTC. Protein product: CASSEGRNNYGYTF.

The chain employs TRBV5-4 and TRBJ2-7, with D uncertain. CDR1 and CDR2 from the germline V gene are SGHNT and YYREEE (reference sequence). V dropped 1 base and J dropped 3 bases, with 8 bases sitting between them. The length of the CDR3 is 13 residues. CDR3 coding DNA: TGTGCCAGCAGCTTGAACACGGACTACGAGCAGTACTTC. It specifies CASSLNTDYEQYF.

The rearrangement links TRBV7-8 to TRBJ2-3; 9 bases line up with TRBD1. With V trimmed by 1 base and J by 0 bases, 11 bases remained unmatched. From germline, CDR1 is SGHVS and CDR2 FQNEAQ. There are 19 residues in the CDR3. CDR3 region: CASSLVAGTGRFSTDTQYF. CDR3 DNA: TGTGCCAGCAGCTTAGTGGCCGGGACAGGGAGATTTAGCACAGATACGCAGTATTTT. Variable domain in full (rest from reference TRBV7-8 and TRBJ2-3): GAGVSQSPRYKVAKRGQDVALRCDPISGHVSLFWYQQALGQGPEFLTYFQNEAQLDKSGLPSDRFFAERPEGSVSTLKIQRTQQEDSAVYLCASSLVAGTGRFSTDTQYFGPGTRLTVL.